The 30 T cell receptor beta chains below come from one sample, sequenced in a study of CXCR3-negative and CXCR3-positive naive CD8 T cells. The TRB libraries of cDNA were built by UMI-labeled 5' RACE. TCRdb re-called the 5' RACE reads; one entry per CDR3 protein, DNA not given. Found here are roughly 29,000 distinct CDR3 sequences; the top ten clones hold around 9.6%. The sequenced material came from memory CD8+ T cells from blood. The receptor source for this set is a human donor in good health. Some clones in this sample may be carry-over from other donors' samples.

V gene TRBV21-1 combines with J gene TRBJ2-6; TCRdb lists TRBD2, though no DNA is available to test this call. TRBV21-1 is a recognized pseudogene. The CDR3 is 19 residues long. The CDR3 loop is CASSLRGGTPWSGANVLTF.

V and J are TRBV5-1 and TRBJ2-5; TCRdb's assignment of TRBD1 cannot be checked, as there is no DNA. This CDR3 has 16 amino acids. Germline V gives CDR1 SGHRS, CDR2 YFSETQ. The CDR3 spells CASSLRTTGHGETQYF.

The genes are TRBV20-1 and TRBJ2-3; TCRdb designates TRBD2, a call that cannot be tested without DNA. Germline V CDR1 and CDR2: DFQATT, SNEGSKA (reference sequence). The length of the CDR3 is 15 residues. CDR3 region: CSASFSGGAADTQYF.

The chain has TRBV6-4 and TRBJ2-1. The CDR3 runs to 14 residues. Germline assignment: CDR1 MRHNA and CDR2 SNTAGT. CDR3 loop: CASSLDPMGNEQFF.

This chain's CDR3 is CASSPGRISYEQYF. This chain links TRBV27 with TRBJ2-7; TCRdb's D call, TRBD1, is unchecked because there is no DNA. The CDR3 is 14 amino acids. Looked up from germline, CDR1 is MNHEY and CDR2 is SMNVEV (reference sequence).

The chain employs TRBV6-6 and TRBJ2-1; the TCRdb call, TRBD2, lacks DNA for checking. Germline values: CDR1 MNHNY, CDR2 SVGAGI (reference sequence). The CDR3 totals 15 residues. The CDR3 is CASSYLAGGNNEQFF.

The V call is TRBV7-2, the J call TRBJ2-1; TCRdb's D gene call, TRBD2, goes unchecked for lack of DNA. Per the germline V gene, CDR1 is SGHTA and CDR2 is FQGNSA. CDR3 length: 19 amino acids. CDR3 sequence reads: CASSPRGGHGAFSYNEQFF.

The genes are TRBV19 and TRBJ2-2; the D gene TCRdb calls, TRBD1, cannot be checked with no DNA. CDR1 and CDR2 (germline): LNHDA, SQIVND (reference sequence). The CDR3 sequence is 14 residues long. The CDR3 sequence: CASSQGGSTGELFF.

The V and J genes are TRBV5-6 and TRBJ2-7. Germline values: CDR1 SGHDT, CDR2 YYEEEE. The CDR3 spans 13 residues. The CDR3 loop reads CASSLAQGREQYF.

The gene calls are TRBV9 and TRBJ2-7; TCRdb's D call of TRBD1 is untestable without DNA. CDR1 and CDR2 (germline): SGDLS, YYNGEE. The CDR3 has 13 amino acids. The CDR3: CASSVGTGDEQYF.

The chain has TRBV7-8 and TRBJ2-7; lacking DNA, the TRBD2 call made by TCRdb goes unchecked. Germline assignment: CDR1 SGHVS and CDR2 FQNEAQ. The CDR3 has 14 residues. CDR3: CASSLDSGDYEQYF.

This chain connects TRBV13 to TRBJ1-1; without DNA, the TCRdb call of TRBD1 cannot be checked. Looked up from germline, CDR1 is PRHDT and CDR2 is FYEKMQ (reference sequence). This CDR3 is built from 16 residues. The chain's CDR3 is CASSPTQGWGGTEAFF.

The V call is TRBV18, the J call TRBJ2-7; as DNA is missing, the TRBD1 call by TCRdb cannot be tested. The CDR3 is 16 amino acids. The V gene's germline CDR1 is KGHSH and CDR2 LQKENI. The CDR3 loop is CASSLSRDRGAYEQYF.

CDR3 loop: CASSFQRGLKAYEQYF. The gene calls are TRBV7-2 and TRBJ2-7; TCRdb returns TRBD2, unconfirmable since there is no DNA. CDR1 and CDR2 (germline): SGHTA, FQGNSA. The CDR3 contains 16 residues.

This CDR3 is CASLRGPLNTQYF. The chain is built from TRBV28 and TRBJ2-3; TCRdb names TRBD2, which stays unverified in the absence of DNA. The length of the CDR3 is 13 residues. Germline values: CDR1 MDHEN, CDR2 SYDVKM.

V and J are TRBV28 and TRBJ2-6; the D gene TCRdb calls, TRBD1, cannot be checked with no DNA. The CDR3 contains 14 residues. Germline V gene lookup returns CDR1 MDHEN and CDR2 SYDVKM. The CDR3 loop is CAGGENSGANVLTF.

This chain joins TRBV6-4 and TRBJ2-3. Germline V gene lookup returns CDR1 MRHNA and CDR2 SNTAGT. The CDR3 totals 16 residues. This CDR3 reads CASSPTHGAGTDTQYF.

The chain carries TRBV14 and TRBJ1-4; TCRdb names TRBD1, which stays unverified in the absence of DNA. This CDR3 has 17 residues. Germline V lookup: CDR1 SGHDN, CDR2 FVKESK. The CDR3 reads CASSQDRGAWLDEKLFF. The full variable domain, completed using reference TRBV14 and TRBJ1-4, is EAGVTQFPSHSVIEKGQTVTLRCDPISGHDNLYWYRRVMGKEIKFLLHFVKESKQDESGMPNNRFLAERTGGTYSTLKVQPAELEDSGVYFCASSQDRGAWLDEKLFFGSGTQLSVL.

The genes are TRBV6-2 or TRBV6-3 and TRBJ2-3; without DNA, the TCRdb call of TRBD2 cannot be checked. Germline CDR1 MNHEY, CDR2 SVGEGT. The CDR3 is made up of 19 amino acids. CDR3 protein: CASSTPRTSGGANTDTQYF.

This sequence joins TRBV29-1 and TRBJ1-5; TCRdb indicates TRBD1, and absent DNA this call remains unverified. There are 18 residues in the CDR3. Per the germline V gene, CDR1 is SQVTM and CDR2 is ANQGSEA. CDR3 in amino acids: CSDTDRGSSRGRNQPQHF. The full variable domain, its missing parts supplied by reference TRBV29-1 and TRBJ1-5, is SAVISQKPSRDICQRGTSLTIQCQVDSQVTMMFWYRQQPGQSLTLIATANQGSEATYESGFVIDKFPISRPNLTFSTLTVSNMSPEDSSIYLCSDTDRGSSRGRNQPQHFGDGTRLSIL.

CDR3: CASSNSERETQYF. The chain employs TRBV19 and TRBJ2-5. In germline, CDR1 is LNHDA, CDR2 SQIVND (reference sequence). CDR3 size: 13 residues.

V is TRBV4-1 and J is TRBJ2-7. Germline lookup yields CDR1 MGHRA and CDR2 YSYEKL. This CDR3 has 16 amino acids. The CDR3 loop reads CASSQDLRVWSYEQYF.

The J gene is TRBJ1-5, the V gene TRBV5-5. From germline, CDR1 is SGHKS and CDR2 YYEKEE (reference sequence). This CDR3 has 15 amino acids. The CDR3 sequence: CASSFQIDSNQPQHF.

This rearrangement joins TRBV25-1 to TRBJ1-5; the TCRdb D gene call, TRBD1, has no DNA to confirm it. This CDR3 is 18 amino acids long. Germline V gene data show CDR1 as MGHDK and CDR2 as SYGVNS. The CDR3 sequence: CASSEAGGQGISNQPQHF.

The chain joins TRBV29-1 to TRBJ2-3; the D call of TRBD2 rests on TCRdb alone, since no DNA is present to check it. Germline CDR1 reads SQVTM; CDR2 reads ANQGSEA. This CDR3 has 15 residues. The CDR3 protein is CSVEGTSGSMDTQYF.

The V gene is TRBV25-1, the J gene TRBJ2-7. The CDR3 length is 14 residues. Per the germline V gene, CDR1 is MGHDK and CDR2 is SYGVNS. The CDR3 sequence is CATPTTGSSYEQYF.

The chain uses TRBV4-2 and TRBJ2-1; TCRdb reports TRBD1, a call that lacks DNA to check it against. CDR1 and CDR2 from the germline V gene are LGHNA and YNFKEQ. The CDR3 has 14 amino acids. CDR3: CASSQDRSPNEQFF.

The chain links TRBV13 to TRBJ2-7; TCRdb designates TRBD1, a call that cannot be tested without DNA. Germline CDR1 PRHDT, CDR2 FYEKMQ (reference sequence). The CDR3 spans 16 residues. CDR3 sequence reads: CASSLGGTAGAYEQYF.

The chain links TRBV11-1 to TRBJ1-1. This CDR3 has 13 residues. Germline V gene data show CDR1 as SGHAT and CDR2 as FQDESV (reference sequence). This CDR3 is CASSSAFGTEAFF.

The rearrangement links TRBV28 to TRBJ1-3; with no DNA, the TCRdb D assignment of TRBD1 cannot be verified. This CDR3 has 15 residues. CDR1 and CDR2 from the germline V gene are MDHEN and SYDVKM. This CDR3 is CASNPAVSSGNTIYF.